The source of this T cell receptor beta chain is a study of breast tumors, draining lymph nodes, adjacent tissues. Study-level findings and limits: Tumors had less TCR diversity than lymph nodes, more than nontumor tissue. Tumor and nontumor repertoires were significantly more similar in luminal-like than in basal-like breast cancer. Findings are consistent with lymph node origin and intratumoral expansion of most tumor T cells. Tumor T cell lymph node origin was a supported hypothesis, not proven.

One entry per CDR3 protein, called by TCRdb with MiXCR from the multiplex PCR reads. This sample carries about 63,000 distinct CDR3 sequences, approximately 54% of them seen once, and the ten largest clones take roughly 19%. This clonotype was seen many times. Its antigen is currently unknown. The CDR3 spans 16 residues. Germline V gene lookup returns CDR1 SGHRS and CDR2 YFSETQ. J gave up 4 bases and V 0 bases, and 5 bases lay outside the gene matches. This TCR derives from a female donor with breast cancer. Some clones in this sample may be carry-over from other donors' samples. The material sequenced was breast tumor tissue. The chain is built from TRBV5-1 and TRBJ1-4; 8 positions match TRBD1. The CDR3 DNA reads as TGCGCCAGCAGCTTGGAGCAGGGGGCTGGTAATGAAAAACTGTTTTTT. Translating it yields CASSLEQGAGNEKLFF. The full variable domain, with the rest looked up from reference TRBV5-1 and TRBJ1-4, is KAGVTQTPRYLIKTRGQQVTLSCSPISGHRSVSWYQQTPGQGLQFLFEYFSETQRNKGNFPGRFSGRQFSNSRSEMNVSTLELGDSALYLCASSLEQGAGNEKLFFGSGTQLSVL.